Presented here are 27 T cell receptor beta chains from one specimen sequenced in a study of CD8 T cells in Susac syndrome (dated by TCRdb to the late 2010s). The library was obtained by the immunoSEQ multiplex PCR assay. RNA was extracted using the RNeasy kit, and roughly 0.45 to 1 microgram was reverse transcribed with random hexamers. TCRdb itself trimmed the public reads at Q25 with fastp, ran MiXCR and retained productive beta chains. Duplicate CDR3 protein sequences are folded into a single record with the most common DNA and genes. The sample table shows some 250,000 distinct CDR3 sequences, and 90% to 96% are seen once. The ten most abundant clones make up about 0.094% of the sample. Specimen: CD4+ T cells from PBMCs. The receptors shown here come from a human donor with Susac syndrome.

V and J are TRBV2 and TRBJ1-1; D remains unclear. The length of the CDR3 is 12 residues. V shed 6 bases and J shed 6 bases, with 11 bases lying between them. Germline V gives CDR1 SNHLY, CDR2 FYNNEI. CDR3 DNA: TGTGCCAGCAGAAGGTCGGAGGCTGAAGCTTTCTTT. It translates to CASRRSEAEAFF.

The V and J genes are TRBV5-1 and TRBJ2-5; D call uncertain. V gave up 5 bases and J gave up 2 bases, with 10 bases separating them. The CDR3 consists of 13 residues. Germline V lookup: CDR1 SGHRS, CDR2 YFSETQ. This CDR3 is CASRLRVQETQYF. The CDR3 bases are TGCGCCAGCAGATTAAGAGTTCAAGAGACCCAGTACTTC.

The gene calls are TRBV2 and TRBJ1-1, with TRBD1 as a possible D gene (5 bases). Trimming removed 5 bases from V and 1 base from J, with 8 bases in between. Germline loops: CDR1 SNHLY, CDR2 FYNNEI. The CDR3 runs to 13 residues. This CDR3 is CASSWDGNTEAFF. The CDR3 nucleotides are TGTGCCAGCAGTTGGGACGGGAACACTGAAGCTTTCTTT.

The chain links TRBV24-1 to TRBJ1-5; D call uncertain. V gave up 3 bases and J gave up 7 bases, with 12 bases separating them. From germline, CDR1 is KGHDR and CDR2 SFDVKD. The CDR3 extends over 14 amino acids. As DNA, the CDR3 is TGTGCCACCAGTGATGGCAGTATGGGGCAGCCCCAGCATTTT. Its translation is CATSDGSMGQPQHF.

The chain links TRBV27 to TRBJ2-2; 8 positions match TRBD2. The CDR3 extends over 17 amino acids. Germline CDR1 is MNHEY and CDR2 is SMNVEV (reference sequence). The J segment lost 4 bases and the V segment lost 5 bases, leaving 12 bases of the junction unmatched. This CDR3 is CASSPSPSGRSTGELFF. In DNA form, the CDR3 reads TGTGCCAGCAGTCCCTCCCCCAGCGGGAGAAGCACCGGGGAGCTGTTTTTT.

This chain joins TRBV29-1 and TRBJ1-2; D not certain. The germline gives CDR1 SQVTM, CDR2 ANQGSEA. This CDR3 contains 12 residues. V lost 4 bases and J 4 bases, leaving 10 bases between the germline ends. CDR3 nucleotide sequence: TGCAGCGTTGCGTACGGATCCTATGGCTACACCTTC. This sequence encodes CSVAYGSYGYTF.

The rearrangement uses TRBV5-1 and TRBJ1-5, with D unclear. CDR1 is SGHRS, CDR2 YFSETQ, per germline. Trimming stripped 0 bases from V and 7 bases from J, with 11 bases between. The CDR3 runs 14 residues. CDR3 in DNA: TGCGCCAGCAGCTTGGGCGAGGCAAAACAGCCCCAGCATTTT. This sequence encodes CASSLGEAKQPQHF. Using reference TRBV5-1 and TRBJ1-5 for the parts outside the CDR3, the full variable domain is KAGVTQTPRYLIKTRGQQVTLSCSPISGHRSVSWYQQTPGQGLQFLFEYFSETQRNKGNFPGRFSGRQFSNSRSEMNVSTLELGDSALYLCASSLGEAKQPQHFGDGTRLSIL.

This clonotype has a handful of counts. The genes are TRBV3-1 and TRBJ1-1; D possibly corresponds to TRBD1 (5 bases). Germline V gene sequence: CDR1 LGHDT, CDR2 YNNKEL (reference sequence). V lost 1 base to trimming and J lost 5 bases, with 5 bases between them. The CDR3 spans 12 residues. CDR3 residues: CASSQGGTEAFF. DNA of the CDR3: TGTGCCAGCAGCCAAGGGGGGACTGAAGCTTTCTTT. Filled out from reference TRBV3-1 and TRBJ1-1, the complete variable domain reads DTAVSQTPKYLVTQMGNDKSIKCEQNLGHDTMYWYKQDSKKFLKIMFSYNNKELIINETVPNRFSPKSPDKAHLNLHINSLELGDSAVYFCASSQGGTEAFFGQGTRLTVV.

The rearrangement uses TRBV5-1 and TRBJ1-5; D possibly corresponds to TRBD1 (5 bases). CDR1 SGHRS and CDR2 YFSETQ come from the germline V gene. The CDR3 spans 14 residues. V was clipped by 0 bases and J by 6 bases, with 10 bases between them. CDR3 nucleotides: TGCGCCAGCAGCTTGGATCCAGGGCCTCAGCCCCAGCATTTT. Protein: CASSLDPGPQPQHF.

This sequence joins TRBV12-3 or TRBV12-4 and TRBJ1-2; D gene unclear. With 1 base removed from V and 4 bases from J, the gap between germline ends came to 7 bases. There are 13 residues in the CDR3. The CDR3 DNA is TGTGCCAGCAGTTTAGGAGGTAGCTATGGCTACACCTTC. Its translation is CASSLGGSYGYTF.

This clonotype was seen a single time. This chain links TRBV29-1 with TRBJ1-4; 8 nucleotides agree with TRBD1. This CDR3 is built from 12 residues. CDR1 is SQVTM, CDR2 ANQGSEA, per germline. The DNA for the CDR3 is TGCACAGGGGGCATGGCTAATGAAAAACTGTTTTTT. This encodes CTGGMANEKLFF.

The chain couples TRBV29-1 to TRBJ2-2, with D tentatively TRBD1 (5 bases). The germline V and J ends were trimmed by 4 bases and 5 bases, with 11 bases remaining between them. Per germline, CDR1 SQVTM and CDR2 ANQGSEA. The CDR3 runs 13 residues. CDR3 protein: CSVGVDRTGELFF. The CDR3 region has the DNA TGCAGCGTTGGTGTCGACAGAACCGGGGAGCTGTTTTTT.

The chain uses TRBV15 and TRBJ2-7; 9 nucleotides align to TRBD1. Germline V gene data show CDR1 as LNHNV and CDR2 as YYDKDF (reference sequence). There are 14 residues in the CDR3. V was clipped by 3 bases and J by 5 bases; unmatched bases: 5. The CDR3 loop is CATSSRDRANEQYF. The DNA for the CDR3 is TGTGCCACCAGCAGCCGGGACAGGGCCAACGAGCAGTACTTC.

The CDR3 reads CASSYFGDTQYF. CDR3 coding DNA: TGTGCCAGCAGCTACTTTGGGGATACGCAGTATTTT. The chain has TRBV5-4 and TRBJ2-3; D is undetermined. This CDR3 is 12 amino acids long. The germline V gene encodes CDR1 SGHNT and CDR2 YYREEE (reference sequence). Trimming took 3 bases from V and 6 from J, leaving 8 bases between them. Variable domain in full (rest from reference TRBV5-4 and TRBJ2-3): ETGVTQSPTHLIKTRGQQVTLRCSSQSGHNTVSWYQQALGQGPQFIFQYYREEENGRGNFPPRFSGLQFPNYSSELNVNALELDDSALYLCASSYFGDTQYFGPGTRLTVL.

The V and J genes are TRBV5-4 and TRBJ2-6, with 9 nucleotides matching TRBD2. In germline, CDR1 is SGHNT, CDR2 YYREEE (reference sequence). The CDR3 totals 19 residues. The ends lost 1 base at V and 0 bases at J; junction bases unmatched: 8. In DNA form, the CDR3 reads TGTGCCAGCAGCTTGTTGAAACTAGCGGGTCTCTCTGGGGCCAACGTCCTGACTTTC. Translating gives CASSLLKLAGLSGANVLTF.

CDR3 nucleotides: TGTGCCAGCAGTCAGGACAGGTTATCTGGGGCCAACGTCCTGACTTTC. This gives the protein CASSQDRLSGANVLTF. The rearrangement joins TRBV6-1 to TRBJ2-6; 7 bases are a match to TRBD1. The CDR3 has 16 amino acids. The V gene's germline CDR1 is MNHNS and CDR2 SASEGT. V lost 5 bases to trimming and J lost 1 base; unmatched junction nucleotides: 5.

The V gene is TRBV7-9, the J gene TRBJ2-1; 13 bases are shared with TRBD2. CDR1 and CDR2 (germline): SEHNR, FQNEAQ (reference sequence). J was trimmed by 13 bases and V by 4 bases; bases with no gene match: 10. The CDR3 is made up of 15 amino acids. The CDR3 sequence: CASSSGLAGAASQFF. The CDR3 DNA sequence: TGTGCCAGCAGCTCCGGACTAGCGGGAGCCGCGAGTCAGTTCTTC.

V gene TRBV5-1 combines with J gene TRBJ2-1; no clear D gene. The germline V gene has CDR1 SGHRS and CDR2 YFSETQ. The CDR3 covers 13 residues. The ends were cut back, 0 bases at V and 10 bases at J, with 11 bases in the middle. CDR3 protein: CASSLAFESEQFF. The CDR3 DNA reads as TGCGCCAGCAGCTTGGCCTTTGAATCGGAGCAGTTCTTC. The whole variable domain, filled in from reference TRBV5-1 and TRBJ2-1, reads KAGVTQTPRYLIKTRGQQVTLSCSPISGHRSVSWYQQTPGQGLQFLFEYFSETQRNKGNFPGRFSGRQFSNSRSEMNVSTLELGDSALYLCASSLAFESEQFFGPGTRLTVL.

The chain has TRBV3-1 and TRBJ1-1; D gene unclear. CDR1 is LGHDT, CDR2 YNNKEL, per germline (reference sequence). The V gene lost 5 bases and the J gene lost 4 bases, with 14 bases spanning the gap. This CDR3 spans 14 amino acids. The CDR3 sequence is CASSNPGLVTEAFF. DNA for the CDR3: TGTGCCAGCAGCAACCCGGGTTTGGTCACTGAAGCTTTCTTT.

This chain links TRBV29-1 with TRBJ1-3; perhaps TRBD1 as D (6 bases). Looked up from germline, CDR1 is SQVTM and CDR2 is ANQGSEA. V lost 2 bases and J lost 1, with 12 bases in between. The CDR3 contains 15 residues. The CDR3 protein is CSVEPGARSGNTIYF. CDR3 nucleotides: TGCAGCGTTGAACCAGGGGCTAGGTCTGGAAACACCATATATTTT.

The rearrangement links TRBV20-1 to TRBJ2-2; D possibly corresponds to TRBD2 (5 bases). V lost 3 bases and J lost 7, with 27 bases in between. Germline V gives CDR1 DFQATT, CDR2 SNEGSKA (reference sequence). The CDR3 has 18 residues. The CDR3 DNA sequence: TGCAGTGCTAGGGGTATCTGGGGTCCCTCGGCAGGAGGCGGGGAGCTGTTTTTT. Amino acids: CSARGIWGPSAGGGELFF.

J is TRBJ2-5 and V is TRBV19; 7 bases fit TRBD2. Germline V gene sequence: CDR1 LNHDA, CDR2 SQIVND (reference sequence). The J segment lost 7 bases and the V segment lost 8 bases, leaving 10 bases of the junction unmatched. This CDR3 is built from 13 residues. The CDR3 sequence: CASGEGSVGTQYF. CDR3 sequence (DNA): TGTGCCAGTGGGGAGGGGAGTGTCGGGACCCAGTACTTC.

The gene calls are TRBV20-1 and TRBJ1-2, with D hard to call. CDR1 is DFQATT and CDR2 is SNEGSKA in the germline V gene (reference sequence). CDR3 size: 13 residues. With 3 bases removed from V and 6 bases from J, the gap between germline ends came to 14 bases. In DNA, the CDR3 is TGCAGTGCTAGCCCGACCCCCATGAATGGCTACACCTTC. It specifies CSASPTPMNGYTF.

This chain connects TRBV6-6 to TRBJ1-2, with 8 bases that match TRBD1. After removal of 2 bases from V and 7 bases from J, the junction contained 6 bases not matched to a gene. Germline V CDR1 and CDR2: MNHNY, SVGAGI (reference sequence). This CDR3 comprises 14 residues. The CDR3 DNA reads TGTGCCAGCAGTTACGGGGCAGGGGGCGTTGGCTACACCTTC. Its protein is CASSYGAGGVGYTF.

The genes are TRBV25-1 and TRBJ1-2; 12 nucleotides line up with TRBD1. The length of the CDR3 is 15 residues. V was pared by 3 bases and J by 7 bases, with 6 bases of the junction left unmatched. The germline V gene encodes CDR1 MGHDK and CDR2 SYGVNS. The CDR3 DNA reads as TGTGCCAGCAGTGATGGGGACAGGGGGCAATTTGGCTACACCTTC. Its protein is CASSDGDRGQFGYTF.

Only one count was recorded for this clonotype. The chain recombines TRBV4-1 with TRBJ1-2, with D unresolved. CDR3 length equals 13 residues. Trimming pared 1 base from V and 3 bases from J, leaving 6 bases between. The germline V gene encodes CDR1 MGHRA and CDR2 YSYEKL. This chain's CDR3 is CASSQGGDYGYTF. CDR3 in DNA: TGCGCCAGCAGCCAAGGGGGTGACTATGGCTACACCTTC.

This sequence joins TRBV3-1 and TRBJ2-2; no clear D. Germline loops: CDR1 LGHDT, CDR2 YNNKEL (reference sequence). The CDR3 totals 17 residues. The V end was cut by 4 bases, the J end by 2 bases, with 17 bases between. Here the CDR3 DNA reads TGTGCCAGCAGCCTTTTCACCTCGGACGGTAACACCGGGGAGCTGTTTTTT. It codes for CASSLFTSDGNTGELFF.